This T cell receptor (beta chain) was recorded in a study of OX40 agonist ivuxolimab in advanced cancers. Notes on the study in general: CD8+ T cells (on average) carried more expanded clones than CD4+ T cells.

Using immunoSEQ multiplex PCR, the repertoire was profiled, and TCRdb retains in-frame clones only, with some absent. Here the sample spans 9,500 to 12,000 clones, roughly four fifths being singletons. With respect to this clone: Its antigen is unidentified.

V was shortened by 6 bases and J by 4 bases, with 15 bases between the two germline ends. Germline CDR1 MNHNS, CDR2 SASEGT. This CDR3 has 14 amino acids. V is TRBV6-1 and J is TRBJ1-1, with D uncertain. This TCR was sampled from an adult with an advanced solid tumor such as melanoma, head and neck, liver or kidney cancer. Specimen: CD4+ or CD8+ T cells sorted from blood, collected in a trial of the OX40 agonist ivuxolimab. The CDR3 reads CASRPGEEGTEAFF. CDR3 bases: TGTGCCAGCAGGCCCGGGGAAGAAGGCACTGAAGCTTTCTTT.